The present T cell receptor (beta chain) was sequenced within a study of cytomegalovirus exposure and HLA in healthy donors (dated 2017 in TCRdb). Background for the entire study: In an earlier analysis of roughly 590 of the donors, 276 Gb of sequence data and some 100 million unique TCR beta sequences from approximately 180 million T cells were reported. An early release that covered fewer than 750 HLA-typed donors contained approximately 300 gigabases of sequencing data and roughly 84 million unique TCR sequences. The genetic ancestry cluster associated with self-reported Caucasian donors included around 76% of the roughly 390 genotyped donors. The aim of the study was to test whether cataloging public T cell receptors could identify signatures of past pathogen exposure. The study used immunosequencing to profile the T cell repertoires of some 600 subjects and linked those repertoires to cytomegalovirus serostatus. In addition to the first cohort of around 670 subjects, a separate validation cohort of 130 or so different subjects was used. To predict cytomegalovirus infection status, the study combined high-throughput TCR immunosequencing, statistical association of individual TCRs with disease status, and machine learning. A later analysis re-examined previously published TCR beta repertoires from more than 650 donors and added high-resolution HLA genotyping to investigate patterns of TCR occurrence. Rather than using new phenotypic data, the later analysis identified candidate immune exposures from TCR beta sequences and from how often those sequences occurred across donors. An earlier analysis of some 500 of the donors used high-throughput TCR beta sequencing to judge whether each TCR beta V gene segment behaved as functional or pseudogenic. Donor age, sex, ethnicity and CMV serostatus were compiled together with the repertoire data. A later genetic analysis used genome-wide SNP genotypes for about three fifths of the 666 donors, treating that subset as a discovery cohort. Every repertoire in the discovery cohort had been generated on one and the same sequencing platform. Both class I and class II loci were covered by HLA typing, at four-digit resolution. The number of typed donors differed by locus: about 629-630 for A, B, C, DRB1 and DQB1; some 540 for DQA1; approximately 600 for DPA1; and roughly 470 for DPB1. Because of strong linkage in the cohort, a handful of DR-DQ haplotypes were treated as single units for association and clustering. On average, around 240,000 unique TCR beta nucleotide sequences were sequenced per donor among more than 350 genotyped donors of the cohort, with roughly 18% of those sequences being non-productive.

Details on this clone: Its recognized antigen is unknown. The record has no base qualities; no much larger clone is one base away.

Libraries were built with the immunoSEQ multiplex PCR assay. The multiplex PCR relied on a mix of 60 forward primers for TCR Vbeta segments and 13 reverse primers for TCR Jbeta segments. The CDR3 region of rearranged TCR beta genes was amplified from genomic DNA by a multiplex PCR assay. The Illumina HiSeq System was used to sequence the amplified TCR beta libraries as 87-base-pair reads. The authors' pipeline ran thus. A later analysis counted approximately 84 million unique TCR beta chains across the 700 or so repertoires, and roughly 10 million of these chains were shared by at least two donors. A nearest-neighbor algorithm error-corrected the raw reads and collapsed the reads into unique sequences, merging closely related sequences to remove PCR and sequencing errors. To assign V, D and J gene segments, CDR3 sequences were aligned to IMGT reference sequences. For a sequence to be retained, at least a six-nucleotide match to both a V gene segment and a J gene segment was required. A rearrangement was called productive if the CDR3 had no stop codons and remained in frame with V and J, and every other rearrangement was called non-productive. Following IMGT convention, CDR3 was defined as the stretch from the second conserved V-encoded cysteine up to the conserved J-encoded phenylalanine. In an earlier analysis of more than 550 of the donors, sequences lacking an unambiguous match to a single V gene segment were excluded. In an earlier analysis of about 590 of the donors, a V segment was called functional when productive rearrangements were above 56.7%, and segregating when the standard deviation between donors exceeded 5%. A statistical classification framework was developed to diagnose cytomegalovirus status using the catalog of TCR beta chain sequences. In a later analysis, TCR nucleotide sequences were compared against IMGT/GENE-DB human TR gene sequences so that V and J genes could be assigned. In a later analysis, CDR3 sequences and most-parsimonious VDJ recombination scenarios were assigned using the TCRdist pipeline. A later analysis defined each TCR beta chain by its CDR3 amino acid sequence plus V-gene family, and excluded reads lacking a unique V-gene family. To address suspected cross-contamination and a sequencing artifact, a later analysis removed several hundred highly shared, low-generation-probability nucleotide sequences. In a later analysis, a clonal expansion index was calculated for each public chain from normalized within-repertoire ranks of inferred template counts. In a later analysis, generation probabilities were computed with a VDJ recombination model fitted to out-of-frame rearrangements, and the resulting probabilities were checked against IGoR. In a later analysis, TCR-TCR, TCR-HLA and TCR-CMV co-occurrence was scored with hypergeometric tests, and a repertoire-size bias correction was applied to TCR pairs. A later analysis estimated false discovery rates by permuting HLA or CMV assignments 20 times. In a later analysis, co-occurring TCRs were grouped with DBSCAN, and TCRdist sequence similarity was added when clustering was performed within HLA-allele-positive subsets. Co-occurrence clustering excluded repertoires with fewer than 30,000 or more than 120,000 public chains, plus five with anomalous nucleotide sharing. The table was pulled from immuneACCESS by TCRdb, which kept in-frame rearrangements only. Such tables lose some clones; where checked, under half of the loss comes from unresolved V genes, and the rest has no known cause. From that table come the V and J calls and clone size; the DNA was used to work out D and trimming. This sample gives over 150,000 clones in total; 70% to 85% of them show up just once. The leading ten clones occupy around 4.8% of the sample.

CDR1 PRHDT and CDR2 FYEKMQ were looked up in the germline V gene (reference sequence). There are 15 amino acids in the CDR3, from cysteine to phenylalanine inclusive. Only the CDR3 portion is preserved as DNA: 45 bases, with reading frame beginning at the first base. The V and J ends are trimmed by 0 bases and 3 bases, leaving 12 bases between them. The cohort comprised 550 to 700 healthy bone marrow donors. All cohort members were sampled while nominally healthy, although unrecorded immune exposures were likely present. The donor tested CMV seronegative and was one of the 352 seronegative cohort members. A peripheral blood sample was provided by each donor, and peripheral blood mononuclear cells were used for TCR beta sequencing. The Qiagen DNeasy Blood Extraction Kit was used to extract genomic DNA from the blood cell samples. The paper as a whole reports these results and caveats: Most TCR sequences were observed very rarely across donors, whereas some public TCRs were present in many individuals. Broadly in line with IMGT annotations, most TCR beta V segments showed up in productive rearrangements about 90% or about 30% of the time in an earlier analysis of roughly 590 of the donors. When HLA alleles, especially DR and DQ, strongly co-occurred, TCR associations were difficult to assign to individual alleles. Roughly uniform sequencing depth across donors was assumed in presence/absence analyses, although this assumption may not hold. A few of the identified cytomegalovirus-associated TCR beta chains were confirmed in vitro to be specific for cytomegalovirus antigens. The classifier was reported to diagnose cytomegalovirus status with high specificity and sensitivity in both the original and validation cohorts. A group of highly shared sequence variants was considered likely to be a technical artifact of the sequencing pipeline. About 15 rarely observed V segments, including chromosome 9 orphons, were excluded from the earlier analysis of several hundred of the donors because counts were too low. In a later analysis, HLA-associated TCR beta chains showed more clonal expansion and lower generation probabilities than non-associated chains that were equally common. Because HLA typing was unavailable for some donors at each locus, only the typed subset was used in association tests. A later genetic analysis reported fewer N-insertions in productive TCRs among donors in an Asian-associated ancestry cluster than the 666-donor mean. A further reported finding was that TCR beta sequences accurately predicted the HLA-A and HLA-B alleles for most subjects in the first cohort. At a false discovery rate of 0.05, a later analysis linked about 16,000 TCR beta sequences to specific HLA alleles. V-gene and J-gene trimming of TCR beta chains was associated with a missense DCLRE1C variant in a later genetic analysis, and the association was replicated in an independent cohort. Linkage disequilibrium might explain the correlated functional status among segregating V segments, but an unknown experimental factor could not be ruled out. According to a later analysis, TCR association rates differed among HLA loci, with DRB1 alleles showing the most associated TCRs and HLA-C alleles showing the fewest. According to a later analysis, most CMV-associated TCR beta chains appeared to be HLA-restricted, and the HLA associations seemed to be driven largely by CMV exposure. In the study, 150 to 200 TCR beta chains were listed as associated with cytomegalovirus. Some IMGT-functional V segments, including TRBV6-2 and TRBV6-3, could not be told apart with the 87-base-pair reads, so those segments were excluded. A later analysis reported that several top co-occurrence clusters appeared linked to parvovirus B19, influenza, CMV and Epstein-Barr virus. It was suggested by the authors that the approach could potentially be generalized to other disease states and immunological phenotypes. For the cohort, immune exposure information was limited to CMV serostatus. Only TCR beta chains were sequenced in this cohort, and the absence of alpha or paired-chain data limited detectable features.

The chain is made from TRBV13 and TRBJ2-7; tentative D gene TRBD2, with 5 bases matching. The sample comprised PBMCs. This clonotype was obtained from a man aged 18 to 29 in good health and CMV-seronegative. The nucleotide sequence is given as TGTGCCAGCAGCTTAGGGGCTAGCTACCTCTACGAGCAGTACTTC. Its translation reads: CASSLGASYLYEQYF.